The sequence of this T cell receptor (beta chain) was determined in a study of blood T cell repertoires in COVID-19. Study overall: COVID-19 samples, acute and convalescent, were from the United States, Italy and Spain. PBMCs, B-cell-depleted T cells, or T cells were the source of the cDNA or gDNA that made up the material.

Patients from Seattle were sampled longitudinally, starting during active infection. Per the germline V gene, CDR1 is SEHNR and CDR2 is FQNEAQ (reference sequence). The CDR3 has 12 residues. Remarks on this clone: Other nucleotide sequences in the sample specify the same CDR3.

The authors' processing: Reference gene primer amplification gave estimated nucleated cell counts. The assay was immunoSEQ multiplex PCR, and TCRdb's table has in-frame clones only and misses some. D and trimming were read from the DNA, whereas the V and J calls and clone size are those reported in that table. The table has about 310,000 clones, nearly 90% seen once. This TCR came from a woman aged 40-49 years with COVID-19, enrolled during active disease. Sequencing input: peripheral blood. This chain links TRBV7-9 with TRBJ2-7; 7 bases are a match to TRBD2. CDR3 region: CASGGRGYEQYF. As DNA, the CDR3 is TGTGCTTCAGGCGGGAGAGGCTACGAGCAGTACTTC. Complete variable domain (other parts from reference TRBV7-9 and TRBJ2-7): DTGVSQNPRHKITKRGQNVTFRCDPISEHNRLYWYRQTLGQGPEFLTYFQNEAQLEKSRLLSDRFSAERPKGSFSTLEIQRTEQGDSAMYLCASGGRGYEQYFGPGTRLTVT.